One T cell receptor (beta chain) is described in this entry. The clone's antigen remains unknown. The input lacks base qualities; no much larger clone sits a single base away. The cohort comprised under 700 healthy bone marrow donors. All cohort members were sampled while nominally healthy, although unrecorded immune exposures were likely present. The donor tested CMV seronegative, placing the donor among the 352 seronegative members of the cohort. Each donor provided a peripheral blood sample, and peripheral blood mononuclear cells were used for TCR beta sequencing. Genomic DNA was extracted from the blood cell samples with the Qiagen DNeasy Blood Extraction Kit. Library construction relied on the immunoSEQ multiplex PCR assay. A mixture of 60 forward primers for TCR Vbeta segments and 13 reverse primers for TCR Jbeta segments was used in the multiplex PCR. The CDR3 region of rearranged TCR beta genes was amplified from genomic DNA with a multiplex PCR assay. Amplified TCR beta libraries were sequenced as 87-base-pair reads on the Illumina HiSeq System. The study's own analysis went as follows. In a later analysis, approximately 74 million unique TCR beta chains were counted across the 500 to 850 repertoires, and roughly 10 million of these chains were shared by at least two donors. A nearest-neighbor algorithm error-corrected the raw reads and collapsed the reads into unique sequences, merging closely related sequences to remove PCR and sequencing errors. To assign V, D and J gene segments, CDR3 sequences were aligned to IMGT reference sequences. For a sequence to be retained, a match of at least six nucleotides was required to both a V gene segment and a J gene segment. Rearrangements were called productive when the CDR3 lacked stop codons and stayed in frame with V and J; all others were non-productive. CDR3 was defined by IMGT convention, running from the second conserved V-encoded cysteine to the conserved J-encoded phenylalanine. In an earlier analysis of around 640 of the donors, sequences lacking an unambiguous match to a single V gene segment were excluded. An earlier analysis of several hundred of the donors called V segments functional above 56.7% productive rearrangements and segregating when the between-donor standard deviation exceeded 5%. To diagnose cytomegalovirus status from the catalog of TCR beta chain sequences, a statistical classification framework was built. A later analysis assigned V and J genes by comparing TCR nucleotide sequences with IMGT/GENE-DB human TR gene sequences. Using the TCRdist pipeline, a later analysis assigned CDR3 sequences along with most-parsimonious VDJ recombination scenarios. A later analysis defined each TCR beta chain by its CDR3 amino acid sequence plus V-gene family, and excluded reads lacking a unique V-gene family. A later analysis removed 592 highly shared, low-generation-probability nucleotide sequences to deal with suspected cross-contamination and a sequencing artifact. In a later analysis, a clonal expansion index for each public chain was calculated from normalized within-repertoire ranks of inferred template counts. In a later analysis, generation probabilities were computed with a VDJ recombination model fitted to out-of-frame rearrangements, and the resulting probabilities were checked against IGoR. Hypergeometric tests were used in a later analysis to score TCR-TCR, TCR-HLA and TCR-CMV co-occurrence, with a repertoire-size bias correction applied to the TCR pairs. False discovery rates were estimated in a later analysis by permuting HLA or CMV assignments 20 times. A later analysis grouped co-occurring TCRs with DBSCAN, adding TCRdist sequence similarity when clustering within HLA-allele-positive subsets. For co-occurrence clustering, repertoires with fewer than 30,000 or more than 120,000 public chains were excluded, along with five repertoires with anomalous nucleotide sharing. TCRdb obtained this table from immuneACCESS and retained in-frame rearrangements with V and J assigned. These tables miss some clones; where compared with another copy, unresolved V genes account for less than half of the shortfall, and the remainder is unexplained. The DNA was the basis for D and trimming; V, J and clone size are from that table. Here the sample has about 96,000 clones; 60% to 80% occur a single time. In total, the top ten clones hold around 3.5% of the sample.

This sample stems from a study of cytomegalovirus exposure and HLA in healthy donors (dated by TCRdb to about 2017). Background on the whole study: In an earlier analysis of fewer than 750 of the donors, 276 Gb of sequence data and 90 million to 120 million unique TCR beta sequences from approximately 180 million T cells were reported. An early release that covered fewer than 750 HLA-typed donors contained approximately 300 gigabases of sequencing data and 70 million to 100 million unique TCR sequences. Among the approximately 430 genotyped donors, roughly 80% belonged to the genetic ancestry cluster associated with self-reported Caucasian donors. The study aimed to test whether signatures of past pathogen exposure could be identified by cataloging public T cell receptors. Using immunosequencing, the study profiled T cell repertoires from 640 or so subjects and related those repertoires to cytomegalovirus serostatus. In addition to the first cohort of 666 subjects, a separate validation cohort of 120 different subjects was used. The study combined high-throughput TCR immunosequencing, statistical association of individual TCRs with disease status, and machine learning to predict cytomegalovirus infection status. In a later analysis, previously published TCR beta repertoires from 500 to 750 donors were re-analyzed and high-resolution HLA genotyping was added so that TCR occurrence patterns could be studied. Rather than using new phenotypic data, the later analysis identified candidate immune exposures from TCR beta sequences and from how often those sequences occurred across donors. To decide whether each TCR beta V gene segment behaved as functional or pseudogenic, an earlier analysis of approximately 590 of the donors relied on high-throughput TCR beta sequencing. Donor age, sex, ethnicity and CMV serostatus were compiled alongside the repertoire data. Genome-wide SNP genotypes for about three fifths of the 666 donors were used in a later genetic analysis, which treated that subset as a discovery cohort. Every repertoire in the discovery cohort had been generated on one and the same sequencing platform. Class I and class II HLA loci were covered by the typing at four-digit resolution. Typing coverage differed by locus: A, B, C, DRB1 and DQB1 were typed in roughly 629-630 donors, DQA1 in 522, DPA1 in over 600, and DPB1 in just under 480. Four to six DR-DQ haplotypes were handled as single units for association and clustering because linkage in the cohort was strong. Across 398 genotyped donors of the cohort, an average of approximately 220,000 unique TCR beta nucleotide sequences per donor were sequenced, and 15% to 20% of those sequences were non-productive. Study-wide findings and limitations: Some IMGT-functional V segments, including TRBV6-2 and TRBV6-3, could not be told apart with the 87-base-pair reads, so those segments were excluded. Specific HLA alleles were associated with roughly 16,000 TCR beta sequences at a false discovery rate of 0.05 in a later analysis. The classifier was reported to diagnose cytomegalovirus status with high specificity and sensitivity in both the original and validation cohorts. It was suggested by the authors that the approach could potentially be generalized to other disease states and immunological phenotypes. According to a later analysis, parvovirus B19, influenza, CMV and Epstein-Barr virus appeared linked to several top co-occurrence clusters. Immune exposure information for the cohort was limited to CMV serostatus. Only TCR beta chains were sequenced in this cohort, and the absence of alpha or paired-chain data limited detectable features. Compared with the roughly 710-donor mean, donors in an Asian-associated ancestry cluster had fewer N-insertions in productive TCRs, according to a later genetic analysis. Compared with equally common non-associated chains, HLA-associated TCR beta chains in a later analysis were more clonally expanded and had lower generation probabilities. Correlated functional status among segregating V segments might reflect linkage disequilibrium, but an unknown experimental factor could not be ruled out. The sequencing pipeline was judged likely to have produced a cluster of highly shared sequence variants as a technical artifact. Most TCR sequences were observed very rarely across donors, whereas some public TCRs were present in many individuals. The earlier analysis of approximately 590 of the donors excluded around 17 rarely observed V segments, including chromosome 9 orphons, because counts were too low. According to a later analysis, most CMV-associated TCR beta chains appeared to be HLA-restricted, and the HLA associations seemed to be driven largely by CMV exposure. V-gene and J-gene trimming of TCR beta chains was associated with a missense DCLRE1C variant in a later genetic analysis, and the association was replicated in an independent cohort. In vitro tests confirmed that a few of the cytomegalovirus-associated TCR beta chains recognize cytomegalovirus antigens. The presence/absence analyses assumed that sequencing depth was roughly uniform across donors, and that assumption may not be true. The study listed approximately 150 TCR beta chains as associated with cytomegalovirus. Because some donors lacked HLA typing at each locus, the association tests relied only on the typed subset. A further reported finding was that TCR beta sequences accurately predicted the HLA-A and HLA-B alleles for most subjects in the first cohort. In a later analysis, the rate of TCR association differed among HLA loci, with DRB1 alleles having the most associated TCRs and HLA-C alleles having the fewest. In an earlier analysis of more than 500 of the donors, most TCR beta V segments appeared in productive rearrangements about 87% or about 30% of the time, broadly matching IMGT annotations. When HLA alleles, especially DR and DQ, strongly co-occurred, TCR associations were difficult to assign to individual alleles.

Trimming costs V 1 base and J 0 bases, and their ends lie 12 bases apart. From the germline V gene, CDR1 is KGHSH and CDR2 is LQKENI. There are 16 amino acids in the CDR3, from cysteine to phenylalanine inclusive. The only DNA kept is the CDR3, 48 bases in frame from the first base. The rearrangement combines TRBV18 with TRBJ1-1; the D gene is perhaps TRBD1, on 5 matching bases. The specimen sequenced was PBMCs. This sequence was found in a man between 60 and 75 years old in good health and CMV-seronegative. This receptor has the CDR3 CASSPRGGGMNTEAFF. The DNA sequence follows: TGTGCCAGCTCACCACGGGGGGGAGGCATGAACACTGAAGCTTTCTTT.